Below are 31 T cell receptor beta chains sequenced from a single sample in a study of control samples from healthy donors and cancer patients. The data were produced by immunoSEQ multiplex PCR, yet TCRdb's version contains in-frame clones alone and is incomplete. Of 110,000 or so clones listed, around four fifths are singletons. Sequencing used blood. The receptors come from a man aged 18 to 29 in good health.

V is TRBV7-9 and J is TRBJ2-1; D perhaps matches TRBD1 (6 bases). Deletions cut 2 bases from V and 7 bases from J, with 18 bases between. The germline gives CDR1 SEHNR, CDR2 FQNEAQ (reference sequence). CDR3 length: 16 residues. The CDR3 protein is CASSLLGAPERNEQFF. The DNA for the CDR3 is TGTGCCAGCAGCTTATTGGGGGCCCCCGAGAGGAATGAGCAGTTCTTC.

CDR3 in amino acids: CATRVGRGNYGYTF. The CDR3 DNA sequence: TGTGCCACCAGGGTAGGCAGGGGGAACTATGGCTACACCTTC. The V and J genes are TRBV6-5 and TRBJ1-2; 7 bases map to TRBD1. J lost 2 bases, V lost 10 bases, and 10 bases had no gene match. Germline V gives CDR1 MNHEY, CDR2 SVGAGI. The CDR3 runs 14 residues.

The CDR3 protein is CASNPMSGELFF. The CDR3 nucleotides are TGTGCCAGCAATCCGATGAGCGGGGAGCTGTTTTTT. The rearrangement links TRBV6-6 to TRBJ2-2, with no clear D. Germline V gene data show CDR1 as MNHNY and CDR2 as SVGAGI (reference sequence). The V gene lost 7 bases and the J gene lost 7 bases, with 10 bases spanning the gap. This CDR3 has 12 amino acids.

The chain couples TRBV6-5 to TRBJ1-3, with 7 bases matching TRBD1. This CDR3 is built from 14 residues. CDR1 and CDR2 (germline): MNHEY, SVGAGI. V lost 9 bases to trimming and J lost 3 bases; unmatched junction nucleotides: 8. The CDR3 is CASTLTGNGNTIYF. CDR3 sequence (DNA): TGTGCCAGTACACTGACAGGGAATGGAAACACCATATATTTT.

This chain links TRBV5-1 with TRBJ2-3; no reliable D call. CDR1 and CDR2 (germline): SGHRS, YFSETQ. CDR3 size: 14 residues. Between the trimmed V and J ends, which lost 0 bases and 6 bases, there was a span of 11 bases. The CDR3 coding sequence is TGCGCCAGCAGCTTGGCCATATCCCCGGATACGCAGTATTTT. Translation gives CASSLAISPDTQYF.

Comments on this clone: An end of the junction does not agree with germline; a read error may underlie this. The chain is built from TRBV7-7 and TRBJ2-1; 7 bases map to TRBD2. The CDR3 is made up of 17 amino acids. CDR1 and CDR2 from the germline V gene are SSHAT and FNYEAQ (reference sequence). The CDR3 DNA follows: TGTGCTAGCAGCTTAGGTGTCGGGGGGTTCTCCTACAATGAGCAGTTCTTC. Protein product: CASSLGVGGFSYNEQFF.

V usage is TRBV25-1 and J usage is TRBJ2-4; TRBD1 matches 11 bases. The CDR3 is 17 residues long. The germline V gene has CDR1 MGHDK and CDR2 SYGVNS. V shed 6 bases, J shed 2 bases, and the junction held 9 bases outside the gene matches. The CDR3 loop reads CASRPPGTGGTKNIQYF. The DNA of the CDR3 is TGTGCCAGCAGACCTCCGGGGACAGGGGGTACCAAAAACATTCAGTACTTC.

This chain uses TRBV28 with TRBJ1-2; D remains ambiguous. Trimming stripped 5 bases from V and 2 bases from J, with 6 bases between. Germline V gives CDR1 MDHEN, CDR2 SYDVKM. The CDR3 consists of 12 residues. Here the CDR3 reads CASSPENYGYTF. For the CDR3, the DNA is TGTGCCAGCAGTCCTGAGAACTATGGCTACACCTTC.

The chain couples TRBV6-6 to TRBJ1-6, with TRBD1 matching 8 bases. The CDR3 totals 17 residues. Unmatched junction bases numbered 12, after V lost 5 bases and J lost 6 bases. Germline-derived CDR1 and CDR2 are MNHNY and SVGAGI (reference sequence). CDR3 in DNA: TGTGCCAGCAGTCGGATTGGGACAGGATGGTCTAATTCACCCCTCCACTTT. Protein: CASSRIGTGWSNSPLHF.

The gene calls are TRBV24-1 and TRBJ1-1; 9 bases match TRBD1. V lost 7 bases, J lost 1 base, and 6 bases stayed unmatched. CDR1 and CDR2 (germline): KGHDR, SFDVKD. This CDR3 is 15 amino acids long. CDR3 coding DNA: TGTGCCACCAGGGTCGGACAGGGGCCGAACACTGAAGCTTTCTTT. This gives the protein CATRVGQGPNTEAFF.

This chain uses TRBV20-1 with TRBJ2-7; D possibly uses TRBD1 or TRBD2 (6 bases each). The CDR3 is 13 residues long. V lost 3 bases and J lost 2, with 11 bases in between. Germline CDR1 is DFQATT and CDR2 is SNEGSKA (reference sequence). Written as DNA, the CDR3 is TGCAGTGCTAGTCGGGGGCTGGCCTACGAGCAGTACTTC. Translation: CSASRGLAYEQYF.

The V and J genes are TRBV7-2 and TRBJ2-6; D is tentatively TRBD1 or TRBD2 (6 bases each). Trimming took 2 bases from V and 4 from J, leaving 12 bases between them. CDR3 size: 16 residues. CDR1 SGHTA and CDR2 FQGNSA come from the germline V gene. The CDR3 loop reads CASSLLGGAGANVLTF. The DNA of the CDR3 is TGTGCCAGCAGCTTATTGGGGGGCGCGGGGGCCAACGTCCTGACTTTC.

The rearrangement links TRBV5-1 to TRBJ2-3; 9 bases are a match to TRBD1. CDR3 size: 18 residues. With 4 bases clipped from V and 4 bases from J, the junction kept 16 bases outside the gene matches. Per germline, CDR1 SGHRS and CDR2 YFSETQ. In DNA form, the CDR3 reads TGCGCCAGCAGCCCCCTTTCTGGACCGGGACAGGGAGCAGATACGCAGTATTTT. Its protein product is CASSPLSGPGQGADTQYF.

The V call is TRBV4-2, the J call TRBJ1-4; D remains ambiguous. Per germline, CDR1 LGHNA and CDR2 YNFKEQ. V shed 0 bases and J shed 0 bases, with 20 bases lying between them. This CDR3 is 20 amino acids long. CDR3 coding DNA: TGTGCCAGCAGCCAAGATCCTATGGCAGGCTCTTCCGCAACTAATGAAAAACTGTTTTTT. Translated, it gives CASSQDPMAGSSATNEKLFF.

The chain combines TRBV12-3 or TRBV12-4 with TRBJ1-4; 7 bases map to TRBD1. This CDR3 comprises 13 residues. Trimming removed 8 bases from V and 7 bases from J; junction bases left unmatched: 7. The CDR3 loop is CASRRGTVEKLFF. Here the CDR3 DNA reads TGTGCCAGCCGTCGCGGGACAGTTGAAAAACTGTTTTTT.

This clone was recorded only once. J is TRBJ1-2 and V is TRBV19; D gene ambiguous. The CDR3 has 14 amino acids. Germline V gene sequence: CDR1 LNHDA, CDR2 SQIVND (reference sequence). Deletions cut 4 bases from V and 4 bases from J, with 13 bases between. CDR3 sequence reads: CASSTGGTGYGYTF. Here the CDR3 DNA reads TGTGCCAGTAGTACGGGTGGAACGGGCTATGGCTACACCTTC.

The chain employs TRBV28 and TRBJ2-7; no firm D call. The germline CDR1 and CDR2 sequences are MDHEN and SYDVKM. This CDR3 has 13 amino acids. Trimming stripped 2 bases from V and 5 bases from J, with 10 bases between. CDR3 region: CASSLGMADEQYF. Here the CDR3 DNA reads TGTGCCAGCAGTTTAGGAATGGCAGACGAGCAGTACTTC.

The CDR3 reads CASSLSLATFSYEQYF. CDR3 nucleotide sequence: TGTGCCAGCAGTTTATCGTTGGCAACGTTCTCCTACGAGCAGTACTTC. The V gene is TRBV27, the J gene TRBJ2-7, with D uncertain. The CDR3 runs to 16 residues. CDR1 is MNHEY and CDR2 is SMNVEV in the germline V gene (reference sequence). The V gene lost 0 bases and the J gene lost 0 bases, with 12 bases spanning the gap.

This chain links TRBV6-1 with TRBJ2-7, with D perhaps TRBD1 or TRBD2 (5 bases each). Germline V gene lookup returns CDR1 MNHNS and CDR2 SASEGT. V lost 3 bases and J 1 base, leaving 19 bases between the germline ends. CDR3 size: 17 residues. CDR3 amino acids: CASSETGTGPISYEQYV. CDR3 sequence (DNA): TGTGCCAGCAGTGAGACCGGAACGGGACCGATATCCTACGAGCAGTACGTC.

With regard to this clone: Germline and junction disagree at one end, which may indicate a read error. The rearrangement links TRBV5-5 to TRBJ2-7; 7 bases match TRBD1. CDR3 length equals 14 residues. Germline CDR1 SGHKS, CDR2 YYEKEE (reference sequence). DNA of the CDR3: TGTGCCAGCTGCTTATGGACAGGTGGCTACGAGCAGTACTTC. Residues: CASCLWTGGYEQYF.

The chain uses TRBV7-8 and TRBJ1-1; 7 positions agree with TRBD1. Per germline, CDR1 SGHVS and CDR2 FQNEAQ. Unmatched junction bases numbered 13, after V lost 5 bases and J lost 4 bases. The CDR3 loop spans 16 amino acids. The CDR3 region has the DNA TGTGCCAGCAGCCAGGGGGGCGGGGAGTTGGGCACTGAAGCTTTCTTT. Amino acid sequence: CASSQGGGELGTEAFF.

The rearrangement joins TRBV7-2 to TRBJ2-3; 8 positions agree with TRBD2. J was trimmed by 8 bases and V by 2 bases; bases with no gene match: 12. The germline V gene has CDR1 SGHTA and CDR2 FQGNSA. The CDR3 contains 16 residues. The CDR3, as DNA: TGTGCCAGCAGCTTAAGATTGATAACGAGCGGGGGTACGCAGTATTTT. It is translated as CASSLRLITSGGTQYF.

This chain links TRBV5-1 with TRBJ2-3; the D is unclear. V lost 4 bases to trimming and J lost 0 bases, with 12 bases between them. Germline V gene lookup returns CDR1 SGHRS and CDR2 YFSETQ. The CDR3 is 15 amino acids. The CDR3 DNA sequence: TGCGCCAGCAGCGGCGGAGCCCTAAGCACAGATACGCAGTATTTT. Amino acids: CASSGGALSTDTQYF.

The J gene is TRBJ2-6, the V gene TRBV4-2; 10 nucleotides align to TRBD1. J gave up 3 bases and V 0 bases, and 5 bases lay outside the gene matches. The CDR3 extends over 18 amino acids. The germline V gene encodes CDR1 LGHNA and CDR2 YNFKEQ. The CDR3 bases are TGTGCCAGCAGCCAAGATAGGGACAGGGGTGGTGGGGCCAACGTCCTGACTTTC. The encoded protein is CASSQDRDRGGGANVLTF.

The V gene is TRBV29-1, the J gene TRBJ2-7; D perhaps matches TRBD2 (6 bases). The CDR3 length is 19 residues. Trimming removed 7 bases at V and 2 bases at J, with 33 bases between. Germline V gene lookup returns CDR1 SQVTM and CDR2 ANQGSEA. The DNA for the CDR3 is TGCAGCGCGGGGAATCAATCGTGTCCACTAGCTCTTATGACCTACGAGCAGTACGTC. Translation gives CSAGNQSCPLALMTYEQYV.

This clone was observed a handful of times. CDR3 loop: CASSLDGSGGVNSPLHF. The CDR3, as DNA: TGTGCCAGCAGCTTAGATGGTTCAGGGGGCGTCAATTCACCCCTCCACTTT. The genes are TRBV7-9 and TRBJ1-6, with 8 nucleotides matching TRBD1. Looked up from germline, CDR1 is SEHNR and CDR2 is FQNEAQ (reference sequence). V was clipped by 1 base and J by 7 bases; unmatched bases: 9. This CDR3 contains 17 residues. The full variable domain, in which reference TRBV7-9 and TRBJ1-6 provide the parts outside the CDR3, is DTGVSQNPRHKITKRGQNVTFRCDPISEHNRLYWYRQTLGQGPEFLTYFQNEAQLEKSRLLSDRFSAERPKGSFSTLEIQRTEQGDSAMYLCASSLDGSGGVNSPLHFGNGTRLTVT.

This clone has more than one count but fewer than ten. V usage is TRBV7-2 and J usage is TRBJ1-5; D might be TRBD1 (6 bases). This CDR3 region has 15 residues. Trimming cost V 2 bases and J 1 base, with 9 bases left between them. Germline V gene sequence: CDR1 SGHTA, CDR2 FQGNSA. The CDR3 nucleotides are TGTGCCAGCAGCTTACAGGGGCTCAGCAATCAGCCCCAGCATTTT. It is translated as CASSLQGLSNQPQHF.

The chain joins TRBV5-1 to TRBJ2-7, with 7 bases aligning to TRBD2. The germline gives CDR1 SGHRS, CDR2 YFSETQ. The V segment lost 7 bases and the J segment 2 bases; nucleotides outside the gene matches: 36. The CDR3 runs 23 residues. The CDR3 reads CASPRGERTVVGPGSRTTYEQYV. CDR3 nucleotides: TGCGCCAGCCCTCGGGGGGAGCGCACAGTAGTAGGTCCCGGTTCCCGGACTACCTACGAGCAGTACGTC.

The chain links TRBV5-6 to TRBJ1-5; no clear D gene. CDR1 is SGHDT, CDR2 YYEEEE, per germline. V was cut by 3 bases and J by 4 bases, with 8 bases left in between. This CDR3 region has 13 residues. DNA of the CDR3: TGTGCCAGCAGCTCCAGTCCAAATCAGCCCCAGCATTTT. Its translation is CASSSSPNQPQHF.

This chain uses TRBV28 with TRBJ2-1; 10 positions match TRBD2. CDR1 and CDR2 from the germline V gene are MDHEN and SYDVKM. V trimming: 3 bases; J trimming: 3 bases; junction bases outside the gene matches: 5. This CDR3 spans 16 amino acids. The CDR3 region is CASSFQAGGLYNEQFF. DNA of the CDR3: TGTGCCAGCAGTTTCCAAGCGGGGGGGCTCTACAATGAGCAGTTCTTC.

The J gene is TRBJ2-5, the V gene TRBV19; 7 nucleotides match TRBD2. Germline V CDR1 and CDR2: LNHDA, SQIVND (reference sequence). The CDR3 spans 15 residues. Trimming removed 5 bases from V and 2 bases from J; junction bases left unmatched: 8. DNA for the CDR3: TGTGCCAGTAGTGGGCTAGCGGACTATCAAGAGACCCAGTACTTC. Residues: CASSGLADYQETQYF.